The 19 T cell receptor beta chains presented below share a single source sample, sequenced in a study of ipilimumab plus nivolumab after autologous stem cell transplantation. The data were produced by immunoSEQ multiplex PCR, yet TCRdb's version contains in-frame clones alone and is incomplete. The data hold about 40,000 clones, with more than 85% observed a single time. The source was PBMCs, collected in a trial of ipilimumab plus nivolumab as post-transplant consolidation. The receptors here all came from a male donor with multiple myeloma.

The chain recombines TRBV6-5 with TRBJ2-2, with TRBD1 as a possible D gene (6 bases). The V end was cut by 6 bases, the J end by 6 bases, with 11 bases between. Germline V gives CDR1 MNHEY, CDR2 SVGAGI. This CDR3 region has 13 residues. In DNA form, the CDR3 reads TGTGCCAGCAGGCAGGGGTTAGCCGGGGAGCTGTTTTTT. This gives the protein CASRQGLAGELFF.

The V gene is TRBV6-6, the J gene TRBJ1-5; D is ambiguous. There are 13 residues in the CDR3. Trimming took 2 bases from V and 5 from J, leaving 7 bases between them. CDR1 is MNHNY and CDR2 is SVGAGI in the germline V gene (reference sequence). The CDR3 spells CASSYGGYQPQHF. The CDR3 DNA follows: TGTGCCAGCAGTTACGGTGGATATCAGCCCCAGCATTTT.

This clone has only one observation. The chain recombines TRBV18 with TRBJ2-1; tentatively, D is TRBD1 or TRBD2 (5 bases each). This CDR3 comprises 15 residues. V lost 3 bases to trimming and J lost 5 bases, with 14 bases between them. CDR1 is KGHSH, CDR2 LQKENI, per germline. CDR3 region: CASSPVGPINNEQFF. Written as DNA, the CDR3 is TGTGCCAGCTCACCCGTGGGACCAATAAACAATGAGCAGTTCTTC.

This rearrangement joins TRBV7-2 to TRBJ2-7; unclear D gene. The CDR3 is made up of 13 amino acids. V lost 0 bases and J 2 bases, leaving 5 bases between the germline ends. The germline V gene encodes CDR1 SGHTA and CDR2 FQGNSA. Here the CDR3 reads CASSLAGTYEQYF. The CDR3 DNA is TGTGCCAGCAGCTTAGCAGGGACCTACGAGCAGTACTTC.

The rearrangement joins TRBV19 to TRBJ1-5; perhaps TRBD1 as D (5 bases). This CDR3 spans 15 amino acids. Germline CDR1 and CDR2: LNHDA and SQIVND (reference sequence). The V end lost 11 bases, the J end lost 0 bases, and 17 bases lay between the germline ends. The CDR3 DNA is TGTGCCGCCAAGGTGGGGACTCATAGCAATCAGCCCCAGCATTTT. Its translation is CAAKVGTHSNQPQHF.

This chain joins TRBV18 and TRBJ2-4; weak D call: TRBD1 (5 bases). This CDR3 is 14 amino acids long. V lost 5 bases to trimming and J lost 5 bases, with 13 bases between them. The germline gives CDR1 KGHSH, CDR2 LQKENI. CDR3 sequence (DNA): TGTGCCAGCTCAATCAGGGCGTCCGAAAACATTCAGTACTTC. Translation gives CASSIRASENIQYF.

The CDR3 reads CASSQLRTGVQPQHF. Written as DNA, the CDR3 is TGTGCCAGCAGTCAACTCCGGACAGGGGTGCAGCCCCAGCATTTT. The V gene is TRBV6-6, the J gene TRBJ1-5; 9 bases match TRBD1. There are 15 residues in the CDR3. V gave up 5 bases and J gave up 7 bases; unmatched junction bases: 9. CDR1 is MNHNY, CDR2 SVGAGI, per germline (reference sequence).

CDR3 amino acids: CASSPRVVDTEAFF. CDR3 coding DNA: TGTGCCAGCTCACCCCGGGTTGTCGACACTGAAGCTTTCTTT. The chain carries TRBV18 and TRBJ1-1; D call uncertain. Germline V gene lookup returns CDR1 KGHSH and CDR2 LQKENI. Trimming took off 3 bases at V and 3 bases at J, with 11 bases between the two ends. CDR3 size: 14 residues. The variable domain in full, with the rest retrieved from reference TRBV18 and TRBJ1-1, is NAGVMQNPRHLVRRRGQEARLRCSPMKGHSHVYWYRQLPEEGLKFMVYLQKENIIDESGMPKERFSAEFPKEGPSILRIQQVVRGDSAAYFCASSPRVVDTEAFFGQGTRLTVV.

This chain uses TRBV11-2 with TRBJ2-3; no definite D call. CDR1 and CDR2 (germline): SGHAT, FQNNGV. The CDR3 totals 14 residues. Trimming removed 0 bases at V and 5 bases at J, with 9 bases between. The CDR3 spells CASSLDRSVDTQYF. In nucleotides, the CDR3 is TGTGCCAGCAGCTTAGATAGGAGCGTAGATACGCAGTATTTT.

The J gene is TRBJ1-2, the V gene TRBV7-9, with 7 bases identical to TRBD1. V lost 5 bases, J lost 5 bases, and 5 bases stayed unmatched. The CDR3 is made up of 13 amino acids. CDR1 and CDR2 from the germline V gene are SEHNR and FQNEAQ (reference sequence). The CDR3 sequence: CASSQDRPYGYTF. DNA for the CDR3: TGTGCCAGCAGCCAGGACAGGCCATATGGCTACACCTTC.

This chain connects TRBV7-6 to TRBJ1-2; D possibly corresponds to TRBD1 (5 bases). In germline, CDR1 is SGHVS, CDR2 FNYEAQ. Trimming removed 2 bases at V and 0 bases at J, with 7 bases between. This CDR3 is 14 amino acids long. CDR3 in amino acids: CASSLQGANYGYTF. The CDR3 DNA reads TGTGCCAGCAGCTTACAGGGTGCTAACTATGGCTACACCTTC.

This chain joins TRBV19 and TRBJ1-4, with D uncertain. This CDR3 is built from 11 residues. V was trimmed by 3 bases and J by 7 bases, leaving 3 bases between them. CDR1 is LNHDA, CDR2 SQIVND, per germline (reference sequence). CDR3 coding DNA: TGTGCCAGTAGTATTGGTGAAAAACTGTTTTTT. Amino acids: CASSIGEKLFF.

CDR3 sequence reads: CASSTASGGEINEQFF. The DNA for the CDR3 is TGCGCCAGCAGCACCGCCAGCGGGGGTGAGATCAATGAGCAGTTCTTC. The chain carries TRBV5-1 and TRBJ2-1, with 8 positions matching TRBD2. V gave up 4 bases and J gave up 6 bases; unmatched junction bases: 12. The CDR3 runs 16 residues. Looked up from germline, CDR1 is SGHRS and CDR2 is YFSETQ.

This clone occurred once. The gene calls are TRBV19 and TRBJ2-7; D possibly corresponds to TRBD2 (5 bases). Per the germline V gene, CDR1 is LNHDA and CDR2 is SQIVND (reference sequence). V gave up 2 bases and J gave up 0 bases, with 8 bases separating them. The CDR3 consists of 14 residues. CDR3 loop: CASSINRDSYEQYF. In DNA, the CDR3 is TGTGCCAGTAGTATAAATCGGGACTCCTACGAGCAGTACTTC.

This clone was detected only once. The chain carries TRBV29-1 and TRBJ1-1; the D gene is possibly TRBD1 (6 bases). The length of the CDR3 is 13 residues. Germline V CDR1 and CDR2: SQVTM, ANQGSEA. Trimming took 7 bases from V and 0 from J, leaving 12 bases between them. This CDR3 reads CSAGTQMNTEAFF. As DNA, the CDR3 is TGCAGCGCAGGGACACAGATGAACACTGAAGCTTTCTTT.

The chain has TRBV30 and TRBJ1-1, with D unclear. V lost 0 bases, J lost 0 bases, and 5 bases lay in between. The CDR3 loop spans 13 amino acids. Per the germline V gene, CDR1 is GTSNPN and CDR2 is SVGIG (reference sequence). The CDR3 loop is CAWSVQLNTEAFF. The DNA of the CDR3 is TGTGCCTGGAGTGTACAATTGAACACTGAAGCTTTCTTT.

The CDR3 nucleotides are TGTGCCTGGAGTCGACAGTTAATGAACACTGAAGCTTTCTTT. This gives the protein CAWSRQLMNTEAFF. The V gene is TRBV30, the J gene TRBJ1-1; TRBD1 is a possible D gene (5 bases). V was trimmed by 2 bases and J by 0 bases, leaving 10 bases between them. The CDR3 loop spans 14 amino acids. Per the germline V gene, CDR1 is GTSNPN and CDR2 is SVGIG (reference sequence).

The V and J genes are TRBV19 and TRBJ2-2, with 7 bases fitting TRBD2. V was pared by 5 bases and J by 8 bases, with 5 bases of the junction left unmatched. The CDR3 consists of 13 residues. Germline V CDR1 and CDR2: LNHDA, SQIVND (reference sequence). The CDR3 loop reads CASSESGMGELFF. CDR3 bases: TGTGCCAGTAGTGAAAGCGGGATGGGGGAGCTGTTTTTT.

The chain carries TRBV28 and TRBJ1-1, with D perhaps matching TRBD1 (5 bases). This CDR3 has 16 amino acids. The germline gives CDR1 MDHEN, CDR2 SYDVKM. V was shortened by 3 bases and J by 2 bases, with 16 bases between the two germline ends. CDR3 residues: CASSLRPGRGNTEAFF. The DNA for the CDR3 is TGTGCCAGCAGTTTGCGTCCAGGGAGGGGTAACACTGAAGCTTTCTTT.